This T cell receptor (beta chain) comes out of a study of CD8 T cells in ankylosing spondylitis. Each CDR3 protein is one row after TCRdb ran MiXCR on the 5' RACE reads. The sample holds about 360,000 distinct CDR3 sequences, 20% to 25% seen once. Trimming removed 4 bases from V and 7 bases from J; junction bases left unmatched: 9. This CDR3 is 15 amino acids long. Per the germline V gene, CDR1 is SGHVS and CDR2 is FNYEAQ. The origin of this receptor is a male donor with ankylosing spondylitis or in good health (not recorded which). Sequenced input: blood, either unsorted or a sorted T cell fraction (not recorded which). The V call is TRBV7-6, the J call TRBJ2-2; 7 bases match TRBD1. CDR3 residues: CASSSDRDLFGELFF. CDR3 DNA: TGTGCCAGCAGCTCAGACAGGGATTTGTTCGGGGAGCTGTTTTTT.